Presented here are 5 T cell receptor beta chains from one specimen sequenced in a study of pediatric ulcerative colitis. The rectum was sampled with one to two pinch biopsies at colonoscopy. Profiled with immunoSEQ multiplex PCR; TCRdb holds only in-frame clones, not every one. The sample shows approximately 40,000 clones, 65% to 80% of them seen only once. Source material: gut tissue. The source of these receptors is a boy younger than 18 with severe ulcerative colitis.

The genes are TRBV10-1 and TRBJ2-3, with unresolved D. CDR1 and CDR2 (germline): WNHNN, SYGVQD (reference sequence). Between the trimmed V and J ends, which lost 0 bases and 5 bases, there was a span of 3 bases. The CDR3 has 12 amino acids. The CDR3 sequence is CASSESVDTQYF. The CDR3 DNA sequence: TGCGCCAGCAGTGAGTCGGTAGATACGCAGTATTTT.

The chain joins TRBV4-1 to TRBJ2-7; weak D call: TRBD2 (6 bases). V shed 1 base and J shed 7 bases, with 20 bases lying between them. The CDR3 is 16 residues long. Germline values: CDR1 MGHRA, CDR2 YSYEKL. The CDR3 nucleotides read TGCGCCAGCAGCCAAGTAGTTAGCCGGGGGTCGGGGGAGCAGTACTTC. Its protein is CASSQVVSRGSGEQYF.

The V call is TRBV6-4, the J call TRBJ2-2; D is unresolved. The CDR3 extends over 14 amino acids. CDR1 is MRHNA, CDR2 SNTAGT, per germline. Trimming shortened V by 2 bases and J by 2 bases, and 6 bases separated the two germline ends. The CDR3 loop is CASSDRRNTGELFF. Here the CDR3 DNA reads TGTGCCAGCAGTGACAGGCGCAACACCGGGGAGCTGTTTTTT.

Concerning this clone itself: One end of the junction is discordant with germline, which a read error may explain. The rearrangement links TRBV6-9 to TRBJ1-6; tentative D call: TRBD1 (5 bases). Germline values: CDR1 MNHGY, CDR2 SVAAGI. CDR3 length equals 14 residues. Here the CDR3 DNA reads TGTGCCAGCAGGCGGGGACTTATGAATTCACTCCTCCACTTT. Amino acids: CASRRGLMNSLLHF.

This chain uses TRBV5-6 with TRBJ2-3; 9 nucleotides agree with TRBD2. CDR1 is SGHDT, CDR2 YYEEEE, per germline. V lost 4 bases to trimming and J lost 2 bases; unmatched junction nucleotides: 5. The CDR3 is 15 amino acids. DNA of the CDR3: TGTGCCAGCAGCCGCATAGCGGGGGACACAGATACGCAGTATTTT. Protein sequence: CASSRIAGDTDTQYF. The full variable domain, completed using reference TRBV5-6 and TRBJ2-3, is DAGVTQSPTHLIKTRGQQVTLRCSPKSGHDTVSWYQQALGQGPQFIFQYYEEEERQRGNFPDRFSGHQFPNYSSELNVNALLLGDSALYLCASSRIAGDTDTQYFGPGTRLTVL.